The rows below give T cell receptor beta chains drawn from one sample of a study of chemoradiotherapy in HPV16-positive cancers. Generated by immunoSEQ multiplex PCR, the TCRdb table keeps only in-frame clones and is missing some. Here the sample spans fewer than 2,000 clones, roughly 70% being singletons. The starting material was tumor tissue, obtained from a patient who underwent chemoradiotherapy. Receptor source: a human donor with HPV-associated anogenital cancer. The CDR3 runs from the conserved cysteine through the conserved F or W. Fields, in order: V gene, J gene, CDR3 protein.

>TRBV28|TRBJ1-4
CATTKAFNEKLFF
>TRBV16|TRBJ1-1
CASSPSGRNTEAFF
>TRBV5-1|TRBJ1-2
CASSLATQSGYTF
>TRBV7-2|TRBJ1-2
CASSLEAVTVYGYTF
>TRBV30|TRBJ1-5
CAWSINSNQPQHF
>TRBV5-4|TRBJ2-7
CASSWDRGSSEQYF
>TRBV2|TRBJ1-4
CASSETGSDEKLFF
>TRBV2|TRBJ2-7
CASSGSGRYEQYF
>TRBV28|TRBJ2-1
CASSSPQGNEQFF
>TRBV10-2|TRBJ2-7
CASTGLAAYEQYF
>TRBV5-1|TRBJ2-2
CASSLVPWGGNTGELFF
>TRBV30|TRBJ1-1
CAWSVQGDTEAFF
>TRBV7-6|TRBJ2-3
CASSPGGGGRTDTQYF
>TRBV11-2|TRBJ1-1
CASSFRAGNTEAFF
>TRBV23-1|TRBJ2-6
CASSPLRDSANVLTF
>TRBV6-1|TRBJ1-5
CASRTNQPQHF
>TRBV4-1|TRBJ2-7
CASSRLRVAGIPNEQYF
>TRBV6-1|TRBJ1-5
CASSVKVGGNQPQHF
>TRBV19|TRBJ2-5
CASSEDRGVTKTQYF
>TRBV12-5|TRBJ1-4
CASGRDSLNEKLFF
>TRBV5-1|TRBJ2-5
CASSLGQKETQYF
>TRBV5-8|TRBJ2-5
CASSLTGRGETQYF
>TRBV29-1|TRBJ2-5
CSVPFGGGETQYF
>TRBV13|TRBJ2-1
CASSLVAVPGVNEQFF
>TRBV5-1|TRBJ1-2
CASSLVGGINYGYTF
>TRBV18|TRBJ2-7
CASSPTSSYEQYF
>TRBV6-6|TRBJ2-3
CASGLAGTTDTQYF
>TRBV2|TRBJ2-5
CASSRLGLQETQYF
>TRBV5-8|TRBJ1-5
CASSPSGHQPQHF
>TRBV5-6|TRBJ1-3
CASSPGTEGGSGNTIYF
>TRBV9|TRBJ2-7
CASSADGTAGEQYF
>TRBV19|TRBJ2-4
CASHGLSSIQYF
>TRBV19|TRBJ2-5
CASSPTTGGQETQYF
>TRBV10-3|TRBJ1-4
CAISESANEKLFF
>TRBV5-4|TRBJ2-4
CASSPPPGQIAKNIQYF
>TRBV29-1|TRBJ1-2
CSVARRDYGYTF
>TRBV11-3|TRBJ2-5
CASKSGTILDETQYF
>TRBV6-5|TRBJ1-3
CASSSRQGVRNTIYF
>TRBV2|TRBJ2-5
CASSRDTKETQYF
>TRBV9|TRBJ1-6
CASSSGKGNSPLHF